This T cell receptor (beta chain) came from a study of shared clonotypes between healthy human individuals. Only in-frame clones appear in the TCRdb table, and some are missing; sequencing was by immunoSEQ multiplex PCR. This sample has approximately 810,000 clones, with 80% to 95% found just once. Naive CD8 cells, CD45RO-negative and positively selected for CCR7, excluded terminally differentiated effector memory CD45RA+ cells. Nashville, Tennessee was home to all donors, who were Caucasian adults. V was pared by 8 bases and J by 9 bases, with 19 bases of the junction left unmatched. In germline, CDR1 is SQVTM, CDR2 ANQGSEA. The CDR3 spans 17 residues.

The rearrangement joins TRBV29-1 to TRBJ2-1; 13 bases are a match to TRBD2. Sequencing was performed on naive CD8+ T cells sorted from blood. The TCR comes from a young man in good health. CDR3: CSLWTSGSIKAGSEQFF. The CDR3 DNA reads TGCAGCTTGTGGACTAGCGGGAGCATAAAAGCTGGTAGTGAGCAGTTCTTC.